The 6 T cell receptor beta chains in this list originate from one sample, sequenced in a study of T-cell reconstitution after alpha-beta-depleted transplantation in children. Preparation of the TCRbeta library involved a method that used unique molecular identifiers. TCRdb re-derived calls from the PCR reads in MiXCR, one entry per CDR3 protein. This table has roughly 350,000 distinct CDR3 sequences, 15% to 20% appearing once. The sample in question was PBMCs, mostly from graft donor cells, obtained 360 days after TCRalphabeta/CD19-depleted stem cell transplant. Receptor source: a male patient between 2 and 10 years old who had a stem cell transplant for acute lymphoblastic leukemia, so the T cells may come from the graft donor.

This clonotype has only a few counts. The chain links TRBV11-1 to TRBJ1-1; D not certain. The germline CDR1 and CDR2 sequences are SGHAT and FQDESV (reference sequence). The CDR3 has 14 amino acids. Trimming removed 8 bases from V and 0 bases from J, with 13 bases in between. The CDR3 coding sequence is TGTGCCAGCGGTACAGCTTCCATGAACACTGAAGCTTTCTTT. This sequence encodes CASGTASMNTEAFF.

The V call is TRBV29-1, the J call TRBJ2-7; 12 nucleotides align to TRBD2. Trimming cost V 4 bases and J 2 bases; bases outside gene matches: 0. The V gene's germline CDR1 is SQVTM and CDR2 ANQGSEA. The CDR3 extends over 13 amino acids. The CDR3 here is CSVGTSGTYEQYF. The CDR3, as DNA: TGCAGCGTTGGGACTAGCGGGACCTACGAGCAGTACTTC.

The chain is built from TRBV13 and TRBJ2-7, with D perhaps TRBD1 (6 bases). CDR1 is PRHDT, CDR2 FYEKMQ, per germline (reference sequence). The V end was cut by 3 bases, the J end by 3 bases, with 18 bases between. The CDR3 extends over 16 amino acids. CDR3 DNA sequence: TGTGCCAGCAGCTTCGCTGGCCAGGGGCGAGGCTACGAGCAGTACTTC. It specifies CASSFAGQGRGYEQYF.

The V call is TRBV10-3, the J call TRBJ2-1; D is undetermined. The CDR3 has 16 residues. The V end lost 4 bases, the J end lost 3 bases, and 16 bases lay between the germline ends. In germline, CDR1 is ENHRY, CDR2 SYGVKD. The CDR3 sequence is CAISVEARAYYNEQFF. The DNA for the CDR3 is TGTGCCATCAGTGTCGAGGCAAGGGCCTACTACAATGAGCAGTTCTTC.

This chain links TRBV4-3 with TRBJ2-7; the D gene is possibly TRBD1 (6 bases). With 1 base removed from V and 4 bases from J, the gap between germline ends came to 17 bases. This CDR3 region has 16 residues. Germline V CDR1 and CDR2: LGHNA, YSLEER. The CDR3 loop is CASSQGRPGHTYEQYF. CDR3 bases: TGCGCCAGCAGCCAAGGGAGGCCGGGACATACTTACGAGCAGTACTTC.

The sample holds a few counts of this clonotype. The CDR3 here is CASSQDFGNREFF. The CDR3 DNA reads TGCGCCAGCAGCCAAGATTTTGGAAATCGAGAGTTTTTT. The chain has TRBV4-1 and TRBJ1-4, with no clear D. V was clipped by 0 bases and J by 16 bases, with 15 bases between them. Germline CDR1 is MGHRA and CDR2 is YSYEKL. The CDR3 consists of 13 residues.